A single sample gave rise to the 30 T cell receptor beta chains below, sequenced in a study of blood T cell repertoires in COVID-19. Here immunoSEQ multiplex PCR was the method, and the copy in TCRdb shows in-frame clones only, minus some. The sample records just under 20,000 clones, nearly 90% being singletons. The sample was peripheral blood. The receptors were sampled from a human donor with active COVID-19. The donor label of this sample is uncertain.

This chain joins TRBV11-2 and TRBJ1-6; TRBD1 agrees at 7 bases. Germline loops: CDR1 SGHAT, CDR2 FQNNGV. The CDR3 extends over 16 amino acids. V was pared by 1 base and J by 8 bases, with 8 bases of the junction left unmatched. CDR3 in DNA: TGTGCCAGCAGCTTAGGTACTAACAGGGGTCATTCACCCCTCCACTTT. Its protein is CASSLGTNRGHSPLHF.

The rearrangement joins TRBV7-2 to TRBJ2-7; weak D call: TRBD1 (7 bases). This CDR3 has 14 residues. Germline V gene data show CDR1 as SGHTA and CDR2 as FQGNSA. The V end lost 2 bases, the J end lost 2 bases, and 10 bases lay between the germline ends. The CDR3 region is CASSLQGGPYEQYF. The CDR3 DNA reads TGTGCCAGCAGCTTACAGGGGGGCCCCTACGAGCAGTACTTC.

This clone was seen just once. The chain combines TRBV9 with TRBJ2-2; 11 nucleotides line up with TRBD2. The CDR3 contains 17 residues. Germline-derived CDR1 and CDR2 are SGDLS and YYNGEE. V was clipped by 4 bases and J by 6 bases; unmatched bases: 11. This chain's CDR3 is CASSSSSGRMSPGELFF. CDR3 sequence (DNA): TGTGCCAGCAGCTCATCTAGCGGGAGGATGTCTCCCGGGGAGCTGTTTTTT.

This chain uses TRBV11-3 with TRBJ2-5; D is unresolved. V lost 2 bases to trimming and J lost 5 bases, with 15 bases between them. Germline V gene sequence: CDR1 SGHNT, CDR2 YENEEA. The CDR3 spans 15 residues. This CDR3 is CASSLRPRVGETQYF. For the CDR3, the DNA is TGTGCCAGCAGCTTACGCCCTCGGGTTGGGGAGACCCAGTACTTC.

Concerning this clone itself: Different DNA sequences within this sample yield the same CDR3. The chain employs TRBV28 and TRBJ2-1; possibly TRBD1 for D (5 bases). The CDR3 runs 15 residues. Germline V gene lookup returns CDR1 MDHEN and CDR2 SYDVKM. This chain's CDR3 is CAVDSDISSYNEQFF. CDR3 bases: TGTGCTGTAGATTCGGACATTAGCTCCTACAATGAGCAGTTCTTC.

The V gene is TRBV30, the J gene TRBJ2-2, with TRBD2 matching over 7 bases. CDR3 length equals 14 residues. The germline gives CDR1 GTSNPN, CDR2 SVGIG (reference sequence). V shed 7 bases, J shed 7 bases, and the junction held 12 bases outside the gene matches. This CDR3 reads CAFHKGRAGGELFF. Here the CDR3 DNA reads TGTGCCTTTCACAAGGGGAGGGCCGGCGGGGAGCTGTTTTTT.

The rearrangement links TRBV4-3 to TRBJ2-2, with 8 bases aligning to TRBD2. CDR3 size: 18 residues. Trimming cost V 0 bases and J 4 bases; bases outside gene matches: 10. Germline CDR1 reads LGHNA; CDR2 reads YSLEER. The chain's CDR3 is CASSQDTTPSGGTGELFF. The CDR3 bases are TGCGCCAGCAGCCAAGACACGACTCCAAGCGGGGGCACCGGGGAGCTGTTTTTT.

The chain combines TRBV6-5 with TRBJ1-5, with 8 positions matching TRBD1. The CDR3 spans 14 residues. Germline trimming cut 6 bases from V and 5 bases from J; bases unmatched to any gene: 6. Per the germline V gene, CDR1 is MNHEY and CDR2 is SVGAGI. CDR3 coding DNA: TGTGCCAGCAGCACCTACAGGGGGGATCAGCCCCAGCATTTT. Translation: CASSTYRGDQPQHF.

The CDR3 DNA is TGTGCCAGCAGCCCATCGACAGCCTACAATGAGCAGTTCTTC. It specifies CASSPSTAYNEQFF. The chain has TRBV7-3 and TRBJ2-1, with a weak D call TRBD1 (5 bases). Germline CDR1 SGHTA, CDR2 FQGTGA. This CDR3 region has 14 residues. Trimming took off 5 bases at V and 2 bases at J, with 10 bases between the two ends.

A few counts support this clone. The V call is TRBV2, the J call TRBJ2-1; 14 positions match TRBD2. CDR1 SNHLY and CDR2 FYNNEI come from the germline V gene. The V gene end was trimmed by 7 bases and the J gene end by 9 bases; junction bases not matched to a gene: 14. The CDR3 extends over 17 amino acids. CDR3 coding DNA: TGTGCCAGCAACTCCGGATCGACTAGCGGGAGGGCCGGTGAGCAGTTCTTC. Protein sequence: CASNSGSTSGRAGEQFF.

This clone was seen just once. The gene calls are TRBV15 and TRBJ2-3; 10 bases are a match to TRBD2. The ends lost 6 bases at V and 4 bases at J; junction bases unmatched: 7. Per the germline V gene, CDR1 is LNHNV and CDR2 is YYDKDF (reference sequence). The CDR3 runs to 15 residues. CDR3 region: CATRISGRVPDTQYF. The CDR3, as DNA: TGTGCCACCAGGATCAGCGGGAGGGTACCAGATACGCAGTATTTT.

This clone has a single count. V gene TRBV7-6 combines with J gene TRBJ2-5; 9 nucleotides match TRBD2. CDR3 length equals 21 residues. Germline assignment: CDR1 SGHVS and CDR2 FNYEAQ. V lost 2 bases and J lost 5; bases outside the gene matches: 24. CDR3 loop: CASSLFDRVAGVIRSVETQYF. CDR3 DNA: TGTGCCAGCAGCTTATTCGACAGGGTAGCGGGAGTAATCCGTTCTGTGGAGACCCAGTACTTC.

The count of this clone is one. The rearrangement links TRBV18 to TRBJ1-2; D call uncertain. V lost 2 bases and J 6 bases, leaving 7 bases between the germline ends. The CDR3 has 12 amino acids. Germline values: CDR1 KGHSH, CDR2 LQKENI. The CDR3 sequence is CASSPREDGYTF. DNA for the CDR3: TGTGCCAGCTCACCAAGGGAGGATGGCTACACCTTC.

The chain carries TRBV11-2 and TRBJ2-5; no reliable D call. Germline V gene sequence: CDR1 SGHAT, CDR2 FQNNGV. V lost 4 bases and J 0 bases, leaving 6 bases between the germline ends. The CDR3 is 13 residues long. CDR3: CASSSNYQETQYF. Written as DNA, the CDR3 is TGTGCCAGCAGCTCAAACTACCAAGAGACCCAGTACTTC.

This chain connects TRBV30 to TRBJ1-5, with D unclear. Trimming took off 0 bases at V and 1 base at J, with 10 bases between the two ends. The CDR3 is 15 residues long. Germline loops: CDR1 GTSNPN, CDR2 SVGIG (reference sequence). The CDR3 is CAWSVEGGSNQPQHF. CDR3 in DNA: TGTGCCTGGAGTGTAGAGGGCGGCAGCAATCAGCCCCAGCATTTT.

This chain joins TRBV3-1 (or the pseudogene TRBV3-2) and TRBJ2-7; D is ambiguous. The CDR3 loop spans 13 amino acids. Trimming removed 6 bases from V and 5 bases from J, with 14 bases in between. In germline, CDR1 is LGHDT, CDR2 YNNKEL (reference sequence). The CDR3 nucleotides are TGTGCCAGCAGTCAATCCGGTGGGCACGAGCAGTACTTC. This translates into CASSQSGGHEQYF.

This clone was recorded a few times. This chain links TRBV9 with TRBJ2-7, with D possibly being TRBD1 (6 bases). Trimming shortened V by 0 bases and J by 4 bases, and 14 bases separated the two germline ends. Germline loops: CDR1 SGDLS, CDR2 YYNGEE. The CDR3 spans 15 residues. CDR3 amino acids: CASSVGVGRGYEQYF. CDR3 in DNA: TGTGCCAGCAGCGTAGGCGTGGGCAGGGGATACGAGCAGTACTTC.

CDR3 DNA: TGTGCCAGCAGCTTGGACAGACAAGATCTTGGCTACACCTTC. Its protein is CASSLDRQDLGYTF. The chain employs TRBV5-4 and TRBJ1-2; D unresolved. The CDR3 is 14 residues long. Germline V gene lookup returns CDR1 SGHNT and CDR2 YYREEE (reference sequence). V was trimmed by 0 bases and J by 7 bases, leaving 13 bases between them.

The chain couples TRBV24-1 to TRBJ2-1, with 7 positions matching TRBD2. Germline V gene data show CDR1 as KGHDR and CDR2 as SFDVKD. V was pared by 10 bases and J by 5 bases, with 10 bases of the junction left unmatched. The CDR3 covers 14 residues. This CDR3 reads CATNPGTTNNEQFF. The CDR3 region has the DNA TGTGCCACTAATCCCGGGACTACCAACAATGAGCAGTTCTTC.

V is TRBV4-1 and J is TRBJ2-7; possible D gene TRBD1, 6 bases. The CDR3 covers 14 residues. In germline, CDR1 is MGHRA, CDR2 YSYEKL. V lost 3 bases, J lost 7 bases, and 16 bases lay in between. CDR3 sequence reads: CASSQPSTGSEQYF. The CDR3 nucleotides read TGCGCCAGCAGCCAGCCCTCGACAGGATCAGAGCAGTACTTC.

This clone occurred once. The J gene is TRBJ1-1, the V gene TRBV18, with TRBD1 identical over 7 bases. Germline trimming cut 6 bases from V and 11 bases from J; bases unmatched to any gene: 9. CDR1 and CDR2 from the germline V gene are KGHSH and LQKENI. CDR3 size: 12 residues. Here the CDR3 DNA reads TGTGCCAGCTCTGACAGGGATGATGGCGCTTTCTTT. This sequence encodes CASSDRDDGAFF.

The V call is TRBV7-6, the J call TRBJ2-2, with 8 bases lining up with TRBD2. Germline CDR1 and CDR2: SGHVS and FNYEAQ. This CDR3 region has 18 residues. V trimming: 4 bases; J trimming: 1 base; junction bases outside the gene matches: 11. The DNA of the CDR3 is TGTGCCAGCAGCTCCCTTATATTAACTAGCGGGAACACCGGGGAGCTGTTTTTT. It yields the protein CASSSLILTSGNTGELFF. The whole variable domain, remainder taken from reference TRBV7-6 and TRBJ2-2, is GAGVSQSPRYKVTKRGQDVALRCDPISGHVSLYWYRQALGQGPEFLTYFNYEAQQDKSGLPNDRFSAERPEGSISTLTIQRTEQRDSAMYRCASSSLILTSGNTGELFFGEGSRLTVL.

The chain employs TRBV7-6 and TRBJ2-5; weak D call: TRBD2 (7 bases). CDR1 and CDR2 (germline): SGHVS, FNYEAQ. Trimming took off 4 bases at V and 2 bases at J, with 17 bases between the two ends. The CDR3 runs to 16 residues. The CDR3 bases are TGTGCCAGCAGCTCCCTGGGGGGGGCGCCTCAAGAGACCCAGTACTTC. Encoded protein: CASSSLGGAPQETQYF.

CDR3 nucleotides: TGTGCCAGCGTGGGGGCCCTCAATCCCAAAAACATTCAGTACTTC. Protein: CASVGALNPKNIQYF. The V and J genes are TRBV2 and TRBJ2-4; perhaps TRBD1 as D (6 bases). The CDR3 totals 15 residues. V lost 8 bases to trimming and J lost 2 bases, with 16 bases between them. Germline lookup yields CDR1 SNHLY and CDR2 FYNNEI.

The V gene is TRBV9, the J gene TRBJ2-5, with 11 bases identical to TRBD2. The germline V gene has CDR1 SGDLS and CDR2 YYNGEE. Trimming removed 0 bases from V and 5 bases from J; junction bases left unmatched: 9. This CDR3 has 17 amino acids. The CDR3 spells CASSVGGSGRAYETQYF. The CDR3, as DNA: TGTGCCAGCAGCGTAGGCGGTAGCGGGAGGGCCTATGAGACCCAGTACTTC. Looking up the rest from reference TRBV9 and TRBJ2-5 gives the full variable domain: DSGVTQTPKHLITATGQRVTLRCSPRSGDLSVYWYQQSLDQGLQFLIQYYNGEERAKGNILERFSAQQFPDLHSELNLSSLELGDSALYFCASSVGGSGRAYETQYFGPGTRLLVL.

This chain connects TRBV3-1 (or the pseudogene TRBV3-2) to TRBJ1-5; D is possibly TRBD1 (6 bases). V lost 1 base and J 1 base, leaving 17 bases between the germline ends. The CDR3 has 18 residues. Looked up from germline, CDR1 is LGHDT and CDR2 is YNNKEL (reference sequence). CDR3 DNA sequence: TGTGCCAGCAGCCAAGGCCCCTACAGGGCCGCGAGCAATCAGCCCCAGCATTTT. Residues: CASSQGPYRAASNQPQHF.

The gene calls are TRBV1 and TRBJ1-1; TRBD1, the table's D call, lacks a check against the DNA. TRBV1 represents a pseudogene. CDR3 length: 16 residues. The chain's CDR3 is CTSSQDFVGPNTEAFF. CDR3 nucleotides: TGCACCAGCAGCCAAGATTTTGTGGGGCCGAACACTGAAGCTTTCTTT.

V and J are TRBV19 and TRBJ2-1, with TRBD1 matching over 10 bases. Trimming at V came to 10 bases and at J to 6 bases, leaving 6 bases not matched to a gene. The germline CDR1 and CDR2 sequences are LNHDA and SQIVND (reference sequence). The CDR3 covers 13 residues. DNA for the CDR3: TGTGCCACCGGGGACAGGGGCTTCAATGAGCAGTTCTTC. Protein: CATGDRGFNEQFF. The whole variable domain, remainder taken from reference TRBV19 and TRBJ2-1, is DGGITQSPKYLFRKEGQNVTLSCEQNLNHDAMYWYRQDPGQGLRLIYYSQIVNDFQKGDIAEGYSVSREKKESFPLTVTSAQKNPTAFYLCATGDRGFNEQFFGPGTRLTVL.

This chain uses TRBV7-3 with TRBJ2-1; 8 nucleotides line up with TRBD2. The V and J ends lost 5 bases and 2 bases, in that order; junction bases with no gene match: 8. This CDR3 contains 16 residues. The V gene's germline CDR1 is SGHTA and CDR2 FQGTGA. The CDR3 sequence is CASSPRVAGPYNEQFF. For the CDR3, the DNA is TGTGCCAGCAGCCCCCGGGTAGCGGGACCCTACAATGAGCAGTTCTTC. Based on the CDR3 plus reference TRBV7-3 and TRBJ2-1, the full variable domain is GAGVSQTPSNKVTEKGKYVELRCDPISGHTALYWYRQSLGQGPEFLIYFQGTGAADDSGLPNDRFFAVRPEGSVSTLKIQRTERGDSAVYLCASSPRVAGPYNEQFFGPGTRLTVL.

Here the CDR3 DNA reads TGTGCCAGCCTCAGGGGGCAGGAGACCCAGTACTTC. This encodes CASLRGQETQYF. The chain couples TRBV2 to TRBJ2-5; 8 nucleotides line up with TRBD1. Germline-derived CDR1 and CDR2 are SNHLY and FYNNEI. Germline trimming cut 8 bases from V and 5 bases from J; bases unmatched to any gene: 4. This CDR3 has 12 residues. Combining the CDR3 with reference TRBV2 and TRBJ2-5 gives the whole variable domain EPEVTQTPSHQVTQMGQEVILRCVPISNHLYFYWYRQILGQKVEFLVSFYNNEISEKSEIFDDQFSVERPDGSNFTLKIRSTKLEDSAMYFCASLRGQETQYFGPGTRLLVL.